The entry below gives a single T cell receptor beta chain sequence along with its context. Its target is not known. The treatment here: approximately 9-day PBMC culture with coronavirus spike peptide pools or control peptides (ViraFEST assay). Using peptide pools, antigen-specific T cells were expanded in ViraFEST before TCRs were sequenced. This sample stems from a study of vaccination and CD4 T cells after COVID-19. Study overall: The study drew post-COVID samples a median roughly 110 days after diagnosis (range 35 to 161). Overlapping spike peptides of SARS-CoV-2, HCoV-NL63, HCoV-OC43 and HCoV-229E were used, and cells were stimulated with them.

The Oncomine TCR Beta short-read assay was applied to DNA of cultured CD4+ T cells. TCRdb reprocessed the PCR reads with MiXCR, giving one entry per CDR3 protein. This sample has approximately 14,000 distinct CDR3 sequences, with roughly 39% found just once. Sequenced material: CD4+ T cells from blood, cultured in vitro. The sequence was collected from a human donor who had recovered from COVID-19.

DNA for the CDR3: TGTGCCATCAGTGAGAGGTCGGATTCCTACGAGCAGTACTTC. Translated, it gives CAISERSDSYEQYF. This chain connects TRBV10-3 to TRBJ2-7; D is ambiguous. Per germline, CDR1 ENHRY and CDR2 SYGVKD. This CDR3 region has 14 residues. Between the trimmed V and J ends, which lost 2 bases and 1 base, there was a span of 9 bases.